The text below deals with one T cell receptor beta chain. This entry is derived from a study of blood T cell repertoires in COVID-19. The age range of participants was about 18 to 89 years, with residence in approximately 25 US areas. Membership in each cohort depended on participant-reported clinical history. Assay: immunoSEQ multiplex PCR; the TCRdb copy retains only in-frame clones and omits some. The sample shows around 450,000 clones, 80% to 95% of them seen only once. CDR3 length equals 13 residues. V lost 5 bases and J lost 7, with 11 bases in between. The chain employs TRBV12-3 or TRBV12-4 and TRBJ1-4; tentatively, D is TRBD1 (5 bases). The receptor's source is a man aged 18 to 29 who had recovered from COVID-19. Material: PBMCs or T cells enriched from blood (not recorded which). CDR3 DNA sequence: TGTGCCAGCAGTGCCAGGGTTGGTGAAAAACTGTTTTTT. Translation gives CASSARVGEKLFF.